A selection of T cell receptor beta chains follows, all from one sample in a study of blood T cell repertoires in COVID-19. The protocol was immunoSEQ multiplex PCR, while the TCRdb copy is restricted to in-frame clones and leaves out a portion. In the table there are 150,000 to 200,000 clones, approximately 90% of which are singletons. Material for sequencing was peripheral blood. The source is a woman in her 70s with COVID-19, enrolled during active disease. Both conserved end residues are part of each CDR3. The D gene is left open where the match is weak. Some rows have no size entry. The others give once, few or many, or a class for an expanded clone.

D gene: TRBD2
clone size: NA
V gene: TRBV6-5
J gene: TRBJ2-1
CDR3 DNA: TGTGCCAGCCGCCCGGGGGGGGCGCAGTCCGATGAGCAGTTCTTC
CDR3 protein: CASRPGGAQSDEQFF

D gene: NA
clone size: NA
V gene: TRBV10-3
J gene: TRBJ2-7
CDR3 DNA: TGTGCCATCAGTGGGGGAGAGGGAATCCACGAGCAGTACTTC
CDR3 protein: CAISGGEGIHEQYF

D gene: NA
clone size: NA
V gene: TRBV5-1
J gene: TRBJ2-1
CDR3 DNA: TGCGCCAGCAGCCACCGGGACTCCTCCAATGAGCAGTTCTTC
CDR3 protein: CASSHRDSSNEQFF

D gene: NA
clone size: NA
V gene: TRBV12-2
J gene: TRBJ2-3
CDR3 DNA: TGTGCAAGTCGCTCCGGATCGCGGGGGTACACAGATACGCAGTATTTT
CDR3 protein: CASRSGSRGYTDTQYF

D gene: TRBD1
clone size: NA
V gene: TRBV6-5
J gene: TRBJ2-5
CDR3 DNA: TGTGCCGGCGACAGGGGTGTTTTAGAGACCCAGTACTTC
CDR3 protein: CAGDRGVLETQYF

D gene: TRBD1
clone size: NA
V gene: TRBV6-6
J gene: TRBJ2-3
CDR3 DNA: TGTGCCAGCAGTTATCACCGTGGGACAGACGGGGATACGCAGTATTTT
CDR3 protein: CASSYHRGTDGDTQYF

D gene: NA
clone size: NA
V gene: TRBV11-3
J gene: TRBJ2-7
CDR3 DNA: TGTGCCAGCAGCCTGACAGGATTCTACGAGCAGTACTTC
CDR3 protein: CASSLTGFYEQYF

D gene: TRBD1
clone size: once
V gene: TRBV5-1
J gene: TRBJ2-5
CDR3 DNA: TGCGCCAGCAGCTTGGATGGACAGGGTGCAGAGACCCAGTACTTC
CDR3 protein: CASSLDGQGAETQYF

D gene: NA
clone size: NA
V gene: TRBV18
J gene: TRBJ2-1
CDR3 DNA: TGTGCCAGCTCACCAAGTTCCCGAGCGGACCGCTACAATGAGCAGTTCTTC
CDR3 protein: CASSPSSRADRYNEQFF

D gene: TRBD1
clone size: NA
V gene: TRBV27
J gene: TRBJ2-2
CDR3 DNA: TGTGCCAGCAGTTTGGGGACAGGGGCCGGGGAGCTGTTTTTT
CDR3 protein: CASSLGTGAGELFF

D gene: NA
clone size: NA
V gene: TRBV30
J gene: TRBJ2-6
CDR3 DNA: TGTGCCTGGAGTAGTGGACAGCCAAGCTCTGGGGCCAACGTCCTGACTTTC
CDR3 protein: CAWSSGQPSSGANVLTF

D gene: NA
clone size: NA
V gene: TRBV30
J gene: TRBJ2-7
CDR3 DNA: TGTGCCGTTGGCCAGGGGAAGGACGAGCAGTACTTC
CDR3 protein: CAVGQGKDEQYF

D gene: NA
clone size: NA
V gene: TRBV6-6
J gene: TRBJ1-3
CDR3 DNA: TGTGCCAGTCTCAACAGAGACACCATATATTTT
CDR3 protein: CASLNRDTIYF

D gene: TRBD1
clone size: NA
V gene: TRBV19
J gene: TRBJ1-1
CDR3 DNA: TGTGCCAGTAGTTTTCGACAGGGGGCAACGAACACTGAAGCTTTCTTT
CDR3 protein: CASSFRQGATNTEAFF

D gene: NA
clone size: once
V gene: TRBV27
J gene: TRBJ2-7
CDR3 DNA: TGTGCCAGCAGTACAGACCAGGGCTACGAGCAGTACTTC
CDR3 protein: CASSTDQGYEQYF

D gene: NA
clone size: NA
V gene: TRBV6-4
J gene: TRBJ2-2
CDR3 DNA: TGTGCCAGCAGTGACTCGCGGGAAGGCGACACCGGGGAGCTGTTTTTT
CDR3 protein: CASSDSREGDTGELFF

D gene: TRBD2
clone size: NA
V gene: TRBV6-2/TRBV6-3
J gene: TRBJ2-2
CDR3 DNA: TGTGCCAGCAGTTACGCCGGTAGCGGGAGATCGGGCGGGGAGCTGTTTTTT
CDR3 protein: CASSYAGSGRSGGELFF

D gene: NA
clone size: once
V gene: TRBV3-1/TRBV3-2
J gene: TRBJ2-1
CDR3 DNA: TGTGCCAGCAGCCAGAGCCAAGGGGGCAATGAGCAGTTCTTC
CDR3 protein: CASSQSQGGNEQFF

D gene: NA
clone size: NA
V gene: TRBV19
J gene: TRBJ1-2
CDR3 DNA: TGTGCCAGTAGTATCGTCCACAAAGCTAACTATGGCTACACCTTC
CDR3 protein: CASSIVHKANYGYTF

D gene: TRBD2
clone size: NA
V gene: TRBV7-9
J gene: TRBJ2-1
CDR3 DNA: TGTGCCAGCAGCTTAGGGACTAGCGGTGTGAATGAGCAGTTCTTC
CDR3 protein: CASSLGTSGVNEQFF

D gene: NA
clone size: once
V gene: TRBV6-6
J gene: TRBJ1-5
CDR3 DNA: TGTGCCAGCAGCCCCTCGGGGGAGGGTCAGAAGCCCCAGCATTTT
CDR3 protein: CASSPSGEGQKPQHF

D gene: TRBD2
clone size: NA
V gene: TRBV10-3
J gene: TRBJ2-3
CDR3 DNA: TGTGCCATCAGTGGACCGCCCGGGACTAGCGAAAGCACAGATACGCAGTATTTT
CDR3 protein: CAISGPPGTSESTDTQYF

D gene: NA
clone size: once
V gene: TRBV7-9
J gene: TRBJ1-5
CDR3 DNA: TGTGCCAGCAGCTCGGTAGGAGGGAATCAGCCCCAGCATTTT
CDR3 protein: CASSSVGGNQPQHF

D gene: NA
clone size: NA
V gene: TRBV11-3
J gene: TRBJ1-3
CDR3 DNA: TGTGCCAGCAGCCCGAACAGGGTGGCTGGAAACACCATATATTTT
CDR3 protein: CASSPNRVAGNTIYF

D gene: TRBD1
clone size: NA
V gene: TRBV7-8
J gene: TRBJ1-2
CDR3 DNA: TGTGCCAGCAGCCTCCAACCGGGACAGGGCGGTTATGGCTACACCTTC
CDR3 protein: CASSLQPGQGGYGYTF

D gene: TRBD1
clone size: NA
V gene: TRBV7-2
J gene: TRBJ1-5
CDR3 DNA: TGTGCCAGCAGCTTGGACAGGGTTAATCAGCCCCAGCATTTT
CDR3 protein: CASSLDRVNQPQHF

D gene: TRBD2
clone size: NA
V gene: TRBV4-1
J gene: TRBJ2-7
CDR3 DNA: TGCGCCAGCAGCCGCGGACTAGCGGGAGGGATCTACGAGCAGTACTTC
CDR3 protein: CASSRGLAGGIYEQYF

D gene: NA
clone size: NA
V gene: TRBV28
J gene: TRBJ1-2
CDR3 DNA: TGTGCCAGCAGCCGTGACAGCTATGGCTACACCTTC
CDR3 protein: CASSRDSYGYTF

D gene: TRBD1
clone size: NA
V gene: TRBV5-1
J gene: TRBJ2-2
CDR3 DNA: TGCGCCAGCAGCCTGACAGGGTCCACCGGGGAGCTGTTTTTT
CDR3 protein: CASSLTGSTGELFF

D gene: NA
clone size: once
V gene: TRBV6-5
J gene: TRBJ2-1
CDR3 DNA: TGTGCCAGCATGCAGGGGCATGAGCAGTTCTTC
CDR3 protein: CASMQGHEQFF

D gene: TRBD1
clone size: NA
V gene: TRBV5-4
J gene: TRBJ2-1
CDR3 DNA: TGTGCCAGCAGCTTTAGGACAGGTCCTTACAATGAGCAGTTCTTC
CDR3 protein: CASSFRTGPYNEQFF

D gene: TRBD1
clone size: NA
V gene: TRBV28
J gene: TRBJ1-2
CDR3 DNA: TGTGCCAGCAGTTTAGGGGGACAGGGGGACTATGGCTACACCTTC
CDR3 protein: CASSLGGQGDYGYTF

D gene: TRBD2
clone size: NA
V gene: TRBV28
J gene: TRBJ2-7
CDR3 DNA: TGTGCCAGCCAAAGTTTTGGGCGGGCTAGCGGATCCTACGAGCAGTACTTC
CDR3 protein: CASQSFGRASGSYEQYF

D gene: TRBD1
clone size: few
V gene: TRBV7-2
J gene: TRBJ1-3
CDR3 DNA: TGTGCCAGCAGCTTACGGGACAGAGGCTCTGGAAACACCATATATTTT
CDR3 protein: CASSLRDRGSGNTIYF

D gene: NA
clone size: NA
V gene: TRBV6-5
J gene: TRBJ1-3
CDR3 DNA: TGTGCCTGTCGGGGGGGTATACTCGGAAACACCATATATTTT
CDR3 protein: CACRGGILGNTIYF

D gene: TRBD1
clone size: NA
V gene: TRBV12-5
J gene: TRBJ2-7
CDR3 DNA: TGTGCTAGTGCTACGGGACAGGCGAAGTCCTACGAGCAGTACTTC
CDR3 protein: CASATGQAKSYEQYF

D gene: NA
clone size: NA
V gene: TRBV28
J gene: TRBJ1-5
CDR3 DNA: TGTGCCAGCAGTTTACTAAGTTCTAGCAATCAGCCCCAGCATTTT
CDR3 protein: CASSLLSSSNQPQHF

D gene: NA
clone size: NA
V gene: TRBV9
J gene: TRBJ1-2
CDR3 DNA: TGTGCCAGCAGCCCCGGTGTTTCGATGGGCTACACCTTC
CDR3 protein: CASSPGVSMGYTF

D gene: NA
clone size: NA
V gene: TRBV3-1/TRBV3-2
J gene: TRBJ1-4
CDR3 DNA: TGTGCCAGCAGCCCGACCAGGGGAGGGGGAAAACTGTTTTTT
CDR3 protein: CASSPTRGGGKLFF

D gene: NA
clone size: once
V gene: TRBV19
J gene: TRBJ1-5
CDR3 DNA: TGTGCCAGTAGTAAGGGGAGGTACAATCAGCCCCAGCATTTT
CDR3 protein: CASSKGRYNQPQHF